The T cell receptor beta chain under discussion was sequenced for a study of cytomegalovirus exposure and HLA in healthy donors. The V and J ends lost 4 bases and 3 bases, in that order; junction bases with no gene match: 9. Germline loops: CDR1 SGHNT, CDR2 YYREEE (reference sequence). This CDR3 region has 15 residues. Points from the study as a whole: One variant, a missense change in DCLRE1C, was linked in a later analysis to TCR beta V- and J-gene trimming.

As concerns this clone: The target antigen is unknown.

Primers: 60 Vbeta forward and 13 Jbeta reverse. Here immunoSEQ multiplex PCR was the method, and the copy in TCRdb shows in-frame clones only, minus some. The sample includes 150,000 to 200,000 clones, approximately 76% of them seen just once. The sample comprised PBMCs. J is TRBJ1-2 and V is TRBV5-4, with 7 bases matching TRBD1. The TCR originated in a man in his 60s in good health and CMV-seronegative. The CDR3 nucleotides are TGTGCCAGCAGCCAGACAGGGTGGGAGTACTATGGCTACACCTTC. Protein: CASSQTGWEYYGYTF. The full variable domain, rest sourced from reference TRBV5-4 and TRBJ1-2, is ETGVTQSPTHLIKTRGQQVTLRCSSQSGHNTVSWYQQALGQGPQFIFQYYREEENGRGNFPPRFSGLQFPNYSSELNVNALELDDSALYLCASSQTGWEYYGYTFGSGTRLTVV.